The present entry profiles one T cell receptor (beta chain) with its context. This sample was taken from a study of cytomegalovirus exposure and HLA in healthy donors. The V gene's germline CDR1 is SNHLY and CDR2 FYNNEI. V dropped 6 bases and J dropped 4 bases, with 9 bases sitting between them. The CDR3 has 13 residues. The study ran its PCR with 60 Vbeta and 13 Jbeta primers. Repertoires were generated with immunoSEQ multiplex PCR, while TCRdb's copy carries only in-frame clones and drops some. The sample holds 99,000 or so clones, roughly three quarters seen once. This receptor was identified in a male donor in good health and CMV-seronegative. The V and J genes are TRBV2 and TRBJ2-2; perhaps TRBD2 as D (6 bases). Sequencing used PBMCs. CDR3 protein: CASRDYSTGELFF. CDR3 nucleotide sequence: TGTGCCAGCAGGGACTACTCCACCGGGGAGCTGTTTTTT.